This T cell receptor beta chain was sequenced for a study of shared clonotypes between healthy human individuals. Study details: Donors had three CD4 naive, three CD4 memory, two CD8 naive and one CD8 memory plate apiece.

This CDR3 spans 19 amino acids. Germline V gene data show CDR1 as SEHNR and CDR2 as FQNEAQ (reference sequence). Trimming removed 3 bases from V and 2 bases from J; junction bases left unmatched: 15. CD8 cells classed as naive were CD45RO-negative and positively selected for CCR7, excluding terminally differentiated effector memory CD45RA+ cells. Generated by immunoSEQ multiplex PCR, the TCRdb table keeps only in-frame clones and is missing some. This sample has about 680,000 clones, with just over 90% found just once. The receptor comes from a man younger than 40 in good health. Specimen: naive CD8+ T cells sorted from blood. This chain uses TRBV7-9 with TRBJ2-3; TRBD2 aligns across 9 bases. Here the CDR3 DNA reads TGTGCCAGCAGCTTTTTAGGCGGGAGGGAGGGAGTCCACACAGATACGCAGTATTTT. This sequence encodes CASSFLGGREGVHTDTQYF.